This T cell receptor (beta chain) was sequenced in a study of beta chain features in type 1 diabetes. Study-level findings and limits: There was a moderate but significant shortening of TCRB CDR3s in all four CD4+ subsets of Type 1 diabetes patients.

Every isolated RNA sample was fully reverse transcribed, so sequencing captured expressed TCRB transcripts. Generated by immunoSEQ multiplex PCR, the TCRdb table keeps only in-frame clones and is missing some. The top ten hold around 0.028% of the sample, which has approximately 260,000 clones, approximately 20% seen once. In regard to this clone: Its antigen is as yet unknown.

Germline CDR1 and CDR2: GTSNPN and SVGIG (reference sequence). V was clipped by 2 bases and J by 5 bases; unmatched bases: 9. The CDR3 is made up of 15 amino acids. The TCR was taken from a woman aged 40 to 49 with type 1 diabetes. The chain carries TRBV30 and TRBJ2-7; TRBD2 matches at 10 bases. Input material: naive CD4+ T cells from blood. The CDR3 reads CAWSLAGVLRDEQYF. Here the CDR3 DNA reads TGTGCCTGGAGTCTAGCGGGAGTGTTACGGGACGAGCAGTACTTC.